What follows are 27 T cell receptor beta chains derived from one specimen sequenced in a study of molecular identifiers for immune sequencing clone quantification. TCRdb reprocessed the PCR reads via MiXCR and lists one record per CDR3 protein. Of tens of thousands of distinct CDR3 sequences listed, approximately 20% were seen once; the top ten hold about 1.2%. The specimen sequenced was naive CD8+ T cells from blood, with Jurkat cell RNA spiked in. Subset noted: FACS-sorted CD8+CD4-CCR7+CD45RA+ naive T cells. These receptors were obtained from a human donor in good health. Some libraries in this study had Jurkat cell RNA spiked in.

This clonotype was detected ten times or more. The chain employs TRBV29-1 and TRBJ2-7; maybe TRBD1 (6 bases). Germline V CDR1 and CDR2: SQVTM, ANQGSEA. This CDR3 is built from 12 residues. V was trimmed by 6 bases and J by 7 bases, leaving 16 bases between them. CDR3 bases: TGCAGCGTCGAAATCACAGGGAATGAGCAGTACTTC. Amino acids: CSVEITGNEQYF.

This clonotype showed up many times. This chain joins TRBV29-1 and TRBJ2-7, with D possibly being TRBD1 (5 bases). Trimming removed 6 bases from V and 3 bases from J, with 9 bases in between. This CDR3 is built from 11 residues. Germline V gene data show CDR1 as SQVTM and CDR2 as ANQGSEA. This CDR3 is CSVQTVYEQYF. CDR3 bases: TGCAGCGTGCAGACAGTCTACGAGCAGTACTTC.

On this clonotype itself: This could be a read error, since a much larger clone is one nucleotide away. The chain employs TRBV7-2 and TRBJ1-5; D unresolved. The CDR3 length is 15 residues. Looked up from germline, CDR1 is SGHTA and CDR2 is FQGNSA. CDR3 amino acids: CASSLAGGAGQPQRF. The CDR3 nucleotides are TGTGCCAGCAGCTTAGCAGGTGGAGCCGGCCAGCCCCAGCGTTTT. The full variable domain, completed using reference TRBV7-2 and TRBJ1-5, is GAGVSQSPSNKVTEKGKDVELRCDPISGHTALYWYRQSLGQGLEFLIYFQGNSAPDKSGLPSDRFSAERTGGSVSTLTIQRTQQEDSAVYLCASSLAGGAGQPQRFGDGTRLSIL.

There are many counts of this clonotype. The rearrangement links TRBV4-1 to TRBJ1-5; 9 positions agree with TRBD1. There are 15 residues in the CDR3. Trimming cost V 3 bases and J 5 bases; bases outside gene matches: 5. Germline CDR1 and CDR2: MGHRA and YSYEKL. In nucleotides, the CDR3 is TGCGCCAGCAGCCAGGACAGGGGAGAGGATCAGCCCCAGCATTTT. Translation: CASSQDRGEDQPQHF.

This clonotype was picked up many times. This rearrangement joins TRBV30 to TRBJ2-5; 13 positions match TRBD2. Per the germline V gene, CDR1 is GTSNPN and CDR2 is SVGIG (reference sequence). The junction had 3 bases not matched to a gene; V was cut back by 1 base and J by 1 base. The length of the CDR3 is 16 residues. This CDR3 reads CAWSETSGGPQETQYF. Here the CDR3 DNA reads TGTGCCTGGAGTGAGACTAGCGGGGGGCCCCAAGAGACCCAGTACTTC.

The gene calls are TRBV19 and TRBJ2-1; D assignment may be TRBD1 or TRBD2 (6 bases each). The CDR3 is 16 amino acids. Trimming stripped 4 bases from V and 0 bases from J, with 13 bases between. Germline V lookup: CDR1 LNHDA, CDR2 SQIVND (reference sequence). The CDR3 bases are TGTGCCAGTAGTACAACGGGGGCTCGCTCCTACAATGAGCAGTTCTTC. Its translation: CASSTTGARSYNEQFF.

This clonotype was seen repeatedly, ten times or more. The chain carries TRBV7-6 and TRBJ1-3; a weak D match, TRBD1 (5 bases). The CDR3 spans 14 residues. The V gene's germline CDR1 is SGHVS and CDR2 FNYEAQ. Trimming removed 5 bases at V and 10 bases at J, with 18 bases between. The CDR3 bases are TGTGCCAGCAGCCAGGCGGAAGGTCGGGGGACCATATATTTT. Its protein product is CASSQAEGRGTIYF.

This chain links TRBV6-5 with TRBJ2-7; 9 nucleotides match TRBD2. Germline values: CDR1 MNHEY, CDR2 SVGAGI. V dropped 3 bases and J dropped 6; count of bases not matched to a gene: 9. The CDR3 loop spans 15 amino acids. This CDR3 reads CASSYVTSGPGEQYF. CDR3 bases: TGTGCCAGCAGTTATGTTACTAGCGGGCCGGGCGAGCAGTACTTC.

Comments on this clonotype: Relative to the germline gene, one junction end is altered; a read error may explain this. CDR3 residues: CASRDRGLNYGHTF. The CDR3 nucleotides read TGTGCCAGCAGGGACAGGGGGCTGAACTATGGCCACACCTTC. This chain uses TRBV2 with TRBJ1-2; 11 bases align to TRBD1. Germline V CDR1 and CDR2: SNHLY, FYNNEI. The CDR3 length is 14 residues.

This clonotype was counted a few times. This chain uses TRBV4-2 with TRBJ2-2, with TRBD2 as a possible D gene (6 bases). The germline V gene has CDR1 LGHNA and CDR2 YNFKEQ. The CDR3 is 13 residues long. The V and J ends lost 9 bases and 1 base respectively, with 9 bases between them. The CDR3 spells CASRGENTGELFF. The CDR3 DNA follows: TGTGCCAGTCGCGGGGAGAACACCGGGGAGCTGTTTTTT.

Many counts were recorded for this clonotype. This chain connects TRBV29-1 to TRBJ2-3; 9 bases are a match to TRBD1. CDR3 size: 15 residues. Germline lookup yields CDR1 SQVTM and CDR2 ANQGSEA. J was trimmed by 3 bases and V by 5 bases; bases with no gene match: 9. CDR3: CSVTRRGQGTDTQYF. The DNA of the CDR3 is TGCAGCGTTACCCGGCGGGGACAGGGAACAGATACGCAGTATTTT.

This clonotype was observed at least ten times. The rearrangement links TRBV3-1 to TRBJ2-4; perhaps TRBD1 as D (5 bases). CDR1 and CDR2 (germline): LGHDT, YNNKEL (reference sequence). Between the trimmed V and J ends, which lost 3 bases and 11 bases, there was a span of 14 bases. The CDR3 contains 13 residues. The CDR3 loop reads CASSHPDSPLQYF. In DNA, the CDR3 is TGTGCCAGCAGCCACCCCGACAGTCCCCTTCAGTACTTC.

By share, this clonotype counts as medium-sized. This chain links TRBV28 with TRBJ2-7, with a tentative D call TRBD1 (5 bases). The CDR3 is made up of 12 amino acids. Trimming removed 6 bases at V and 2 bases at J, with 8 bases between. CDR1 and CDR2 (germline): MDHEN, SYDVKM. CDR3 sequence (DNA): TGTGCCAGCAGCTTAGGGGCCTACGAGCAGTACTTC. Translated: CASSLGAYEQYF.

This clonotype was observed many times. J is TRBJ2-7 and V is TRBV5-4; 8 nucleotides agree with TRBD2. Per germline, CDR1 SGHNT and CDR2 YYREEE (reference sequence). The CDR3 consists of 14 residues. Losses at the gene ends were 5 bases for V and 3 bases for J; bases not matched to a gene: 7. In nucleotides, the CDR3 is TGTGCCAGCAGGAGCGGGGGTGCGGTCTACGAGCAGTACTTC. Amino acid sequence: CASRSGGAVYEQYF. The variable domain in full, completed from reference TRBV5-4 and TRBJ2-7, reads ETGVTQSPTHLIKTRGQQVTLRCSSQSGHNTVSWYQQALGQGPQFIFQYYREEENGRGNFPPRFSGLQFPNYSSELNVNALELDDSALYLCASRSGGAVYEQYFGPGTRLTVT.

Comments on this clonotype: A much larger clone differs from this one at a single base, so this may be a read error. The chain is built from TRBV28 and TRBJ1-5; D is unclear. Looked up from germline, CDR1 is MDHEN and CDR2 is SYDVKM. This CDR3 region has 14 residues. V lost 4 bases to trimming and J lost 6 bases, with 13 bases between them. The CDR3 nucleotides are TGTGCCAGCAGTTCCCGGGTCCCTAGTCAGCCCCAGCATTTT. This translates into CASSSRVPSQPQHF.

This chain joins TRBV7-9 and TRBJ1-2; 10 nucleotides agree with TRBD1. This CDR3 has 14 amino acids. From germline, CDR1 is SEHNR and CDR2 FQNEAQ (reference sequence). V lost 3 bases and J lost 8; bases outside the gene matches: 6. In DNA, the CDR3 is TGTGCCAGCAGCTTCCTGACAGGGGGCGACGGCTACACCTTC. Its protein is CASSFLTGGDGYTF.

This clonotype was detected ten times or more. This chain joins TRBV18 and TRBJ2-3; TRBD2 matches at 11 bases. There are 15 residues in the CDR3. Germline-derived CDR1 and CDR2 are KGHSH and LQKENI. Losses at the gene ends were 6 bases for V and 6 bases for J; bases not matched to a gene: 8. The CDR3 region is CASSLTSGSRDTQYF. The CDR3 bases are TGTGCCAGCTCCCTTACTAGCGGGAGTAGGGATACGCAGTATTTT.

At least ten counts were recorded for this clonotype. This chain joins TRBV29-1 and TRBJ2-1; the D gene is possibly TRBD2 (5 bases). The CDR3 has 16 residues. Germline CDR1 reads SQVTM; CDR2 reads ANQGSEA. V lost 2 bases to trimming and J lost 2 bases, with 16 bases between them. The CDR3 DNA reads TGCAGCGTTGAACCCCCTGCCGGGGAAACCTACAATGAGCAGTTCTTC. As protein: CSVEPPAGETYNEQFF.

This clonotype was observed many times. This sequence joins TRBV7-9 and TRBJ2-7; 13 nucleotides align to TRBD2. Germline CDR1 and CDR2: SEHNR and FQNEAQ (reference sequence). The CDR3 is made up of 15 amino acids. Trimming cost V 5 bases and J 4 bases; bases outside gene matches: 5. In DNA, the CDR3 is TGTGCCAGCAGCGAGGGACTAGCGGGAACTTACGAGCAGTACTTC. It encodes CASSEGLAGTYEQYF.

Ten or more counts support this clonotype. The CDR3 DNA sequence: TGTGCCAGCAGCTTGGGACATGCTTACGAGCAGTACTTC. This translates into CASSLGHAYEQYF. The chain couples TRBV5-5 to TRBJ2-7, with D hard to call. This CDR3 is built from 13 residues. Germline V gene data show CDR1 as SGHKS and CDR2 as YYEKEE (reference sequence). Trimming removed 0 bases at V and 4 bases at J, with 8 bases between.

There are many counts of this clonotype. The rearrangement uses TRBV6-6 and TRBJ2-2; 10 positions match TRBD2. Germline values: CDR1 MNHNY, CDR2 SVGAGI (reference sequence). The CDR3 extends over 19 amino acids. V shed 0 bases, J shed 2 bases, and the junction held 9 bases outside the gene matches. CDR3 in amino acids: CASSYSLVTSGVNTGELFF. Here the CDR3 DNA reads TGTGCCAGCAGTTACTCGTTGGTTACTAGCGGGGTTAACACCGGGGAGCTGTTTTTT.

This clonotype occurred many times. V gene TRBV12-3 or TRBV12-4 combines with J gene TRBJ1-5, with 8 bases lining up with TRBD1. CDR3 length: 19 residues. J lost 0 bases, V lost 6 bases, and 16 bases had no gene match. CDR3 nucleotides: TGTGCCAGCAGCCACCAACCCGGGACAGGTGACGTTAGCAATCAGCCCCAGCATTTT. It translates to CASSHQPGTGDVSNQPQHF.

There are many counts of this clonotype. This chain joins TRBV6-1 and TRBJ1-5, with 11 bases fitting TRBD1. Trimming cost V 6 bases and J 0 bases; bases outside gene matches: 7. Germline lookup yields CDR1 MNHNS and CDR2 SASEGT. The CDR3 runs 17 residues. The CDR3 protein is CASRAGQGVYSNQPQHF. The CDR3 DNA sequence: TGTGCCAGCAGGGCGGGACAGGGGGTTTATAGCAATCAGCCCCAGCATTTT.

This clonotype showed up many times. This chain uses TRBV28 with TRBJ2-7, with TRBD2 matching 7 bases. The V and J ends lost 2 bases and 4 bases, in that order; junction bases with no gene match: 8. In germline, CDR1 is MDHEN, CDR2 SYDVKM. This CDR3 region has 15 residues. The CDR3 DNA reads TGTGCCAGCAGTTTACCGAATGGGGGGGGTTACGAGCAGTACTTC. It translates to CASSLPNGGGYEQYF.

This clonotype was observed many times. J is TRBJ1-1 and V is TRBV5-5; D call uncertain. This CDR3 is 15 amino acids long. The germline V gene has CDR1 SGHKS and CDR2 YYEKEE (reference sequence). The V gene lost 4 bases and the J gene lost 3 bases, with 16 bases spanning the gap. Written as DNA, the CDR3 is TGTGCCAGCAGCCCAAGTCGGGCGTGGGACACTGAAGCTTTCTTT. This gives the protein CASSPSRAWDTEAFF.

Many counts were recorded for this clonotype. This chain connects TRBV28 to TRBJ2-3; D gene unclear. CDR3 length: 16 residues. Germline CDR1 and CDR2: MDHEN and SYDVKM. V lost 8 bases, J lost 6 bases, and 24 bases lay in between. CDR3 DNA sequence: TGTGCCAGCCAAGACGGTTCCATACGCAGTTCGGATACGCAGTATTTT. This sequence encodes CASQDGSIRSSDTQYF.

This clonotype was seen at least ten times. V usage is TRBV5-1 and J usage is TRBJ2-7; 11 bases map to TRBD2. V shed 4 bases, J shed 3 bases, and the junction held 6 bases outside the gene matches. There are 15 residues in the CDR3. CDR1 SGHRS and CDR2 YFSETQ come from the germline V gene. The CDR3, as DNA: TGCGCCAGCAGCCTGATGACTAGCGGGGACTACGAGCAGTACTTC. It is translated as CASSLMTSGDYEQYF.